A selection of T cell receptor beta chains follows, all from one sample in a study of blood T cell repertoires in COVID-19. Data came from immunoSEQ multiplex PCR; TCRdb stores just in-frame clones and leaves some out. Of over 85,000 clones listed, 88% are singletons. Sequencing was performed on peripheral blood. Source of these receptors: a woman aged 50 to 60 with acute or convalescent COVID-19. The conserved cysteine and the conserved F or W are not part of the CDR3 here. For some rows the clone size is stated as once, few or many, or as a class when expanded; others skip it.

j_gene	abundance	v_gene	CDR3aa
TRBJ2-1	-	TRBV11-3	ASSGEAGGNEQF
TRBJ2-2	once	TRBV6-2/TRBV6-3	ASSYSPGVGELF
TRBJ1-3	-	TRBV18	ASSPDSGVIGNTIY
TRBJ1-2	-	TRBV2	ASSDAGTYGYT
TRBJ1-1	-	TRBV5-1	ASSQDTGVNTEAF
TRBJ1-2	once	TRBV28	ASGLEIQRGYT
TRBJ2-1	-	TRBV6-4	ASSGPGLAGSEQF
TRBJ1-1	-	TRBV5-1	ASSRGTGNTEAF
TRBJ1-2	once	TRBV5-4	ASSLAGINYGYT
TRBJ2-1	-	TRBV3-1/TRBV3-2	ASSQELARNEQF
TRBJ2-2	-	TRBV5-1	ASSPHGNTGELF
TRBJ1-4	many	TRBV7-9	ASSSNLSNEKLF
TRBJ1-2	-	TRBV6-5	ASSQQGFGYT
TRBJ1-4	-	TRBV6-4	ASSLEGGEKLF
TRBJ2-7	-	TRBV6-6	ASSYRAGISYEQY
TRBJ1-1	-	TRBV6-5	ASTNRQNTEAF
TRBJ2-5	-	TRBV5-1	ASSFGLAGGEETQY
TRBJ2-2	-	TRBV29-1	SVREQGNTGELF
TRBJ1-4	few	TRBV7-9	ASSSSSEKLF
TRBJ2-1	-	TRBV27	ASSPGNEQF
TRBJ1-3	-	TRBV6-5	ASRAGMGNTIY
TRBJ1-2	-	TRBV24-1	ATSEPGQGDGYT
TRBJ2-6	-	TRBV28	ASGTGQGRIGANVLT
TRBJ1-1	once	TRBV2	ASTHDRGFTEAF
TRBJ2-3	-	TRBV5-1	ASSLGGSTDTQY
TRBJ2-1	-	TRBV19	ASSSPIPPREQF
TRBJ1-2	-	TRBV19	ASTTARPGGESYGYT
TRBJ2-1	once	TRBV11-3	ASSLWDRRHNEQF
TRBJ1-2	-	TRBV19	ASSTPLDDRGYYGYT
TRBJ2-3	-	TRBV3-1/TRBV3-2	ASSTTSGRTDTQY
TRBJ2-1	-	TRBV4-1	ASSQGGSSGANNEQF
TRBJ2-2	-	TRBV9	ASSVDWDRGFSGELF
TRBJ2-1	-	TRBV24-1	ATSDGLAESYNEQF
TRBJ1-4	-	TRBV7-2	ASSQTSYNEKLF
TRBJ2-7	-	TRBV11-1	ASSSPAWGDYEQY
TRBJ2-2	-	TRBV28	ASRPYRDTGELF